What follows describes a single T cell receptor (beta chain). Its antigen is unknown. The data stem from a study of cytomegalovirus exposure and HLA in healthy donors. On the study more broadly: Samples from HLA-typed donors yielded approximately 88 million unique TCRs in an early data release.

Germline assignment: CDR1 MDHEN and CDR2 SYDVKM. V was pared by 6 bases and J by 7 bases, with 15 bases between. This CDR3 is built from 13 residues. The PCR had 60 Vbeta and 13 Jbeta primers. Data came from immunoSEQ multiplex PCR; TCRdb stores just in-frame clones and leaves some out. Of 150,000 or so clones listed, more than 60% are singletons. Study observations and caveats: Prior analysis indicated that the majority of TCR beta V segments exhibited productivity approximately 87% or approximately 30% of the time. Among TCR beta chains of equal frequency, HLA-associated ones were more clonally expanded in a later analysis. Reportedly, fewer N-insertions than the 666-donor mean appeared in an Asian-associated ancestry cluster in a later analysis.

V is TRBV28 and J is TRBJ1-2; tentative D call: TRBD1 (6 bases). The origin of this receptor is a man between 35 and 55 years old in good health and CMV-seronegative. Material for sequencing was PBMCs. The CDR3 DNA reads as TGTGCCAGCAGATCTGGACAGATCCTTGGCTACACCTTC. The encoded protein is CASRSGQILGYTF.